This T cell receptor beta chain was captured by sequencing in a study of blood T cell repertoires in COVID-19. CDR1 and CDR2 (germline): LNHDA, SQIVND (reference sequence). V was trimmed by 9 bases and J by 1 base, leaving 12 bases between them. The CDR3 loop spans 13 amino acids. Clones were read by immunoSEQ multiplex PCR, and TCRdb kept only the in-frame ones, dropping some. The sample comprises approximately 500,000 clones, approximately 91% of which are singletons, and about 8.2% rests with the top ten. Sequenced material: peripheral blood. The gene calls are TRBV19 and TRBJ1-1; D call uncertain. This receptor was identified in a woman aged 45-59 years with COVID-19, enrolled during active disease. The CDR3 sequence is CASCRAPNTEAFF. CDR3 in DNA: TGTGCCAGCTGCCGAGCTCCGAACACTGAAGCTTTCTTT.